The 13 T cell receptor beta chains listed next were all sequenced from one sample in a study of identical twins. MiXCR was run by TCRdb on the 5' RACE reads, yielding one entry per CDR3 protein. The sample holds around 1.7 million distinct CDR3 sequences, 25% to 35% seen once. The specimen sequenced was cord blood. All receptors derive from a newborn girl in good health.

The V gene is TRBV7-2, the J gene TRBJ1-4; D not certain. The CDR3 runs to 15 residues. Germline V gene sequence: CDR1 SGHTA, CDR2 FQGNSA. V was trimmed by 5 bases and J by 4 bases, leaving 14 bases between them. Here the CDR3 DNA reads TGTGCCAGCAGCCCGGTCCGGAGGTATAATGAAAAACTGTTTTTT. Its translation: CASSPVRRYNEKLFF. Using reference TRBV7-2 and TRBJ1-4 for the parts outside the CDR3, the full variable domain is GAGVSQSPSNKVTEKGKDVELRCDPISGHTALYWYRQSLGQGLEFLIYFQGNSAPDKSGLPSDRFSAERTGGSVSTLTIQRTQQEDSAVYLCASSPVRRYNEKLFFGSGTQLSVL.

The V call is TRBV7-9, the J call TRBJ2-5; the match to TRBD1 covers 8 bases. Germline CDR1 and CDR2: SEHNR and FQNEAQ (reference sequence). Trimming took 5 bases from V and 7 from J; bases not matched to a gene: 15. The CDR3 contains 16 residues. The CDR3 spells CASSRWGRGHFGTQYF. Here the CDR3 DNA reads TGTGCCAGCAGCCGCTGGGGCAGGGGGCATTTTGGGACCCAGTACTTC. Using reference TRBV7-9 and TRBJ2-5 for the parts outside the CDR3, the full variable domain is DTGVSQNPRHKITKRGQNVTFRCDPISEHNRLYWYRQTLGQGPEFLTYFQNEAQLEKSRLLSDRFSAERPKGSFSTLEIQRTEQGDSAMYLCASSRWGRGHFGTQYFGPGTRLLVL.

The V gene is TRBV20-1, the J gene TRBJ2-4; 8 nucleotides match TRBD2. The end of the DNA fits TRBJ2-1 better, so the J call may be wrong. Germline lookup yields CDR1 DFQATT and CDR2 SNEGSKA (reference sequence). The CDR3 is 14 residues long. The CDR3 protein is CSAPSGLAKNIQFF. CDR3 sequence (DNA): TGCAGTGCTCCTAGCGGACTAGCCAAAAACATTCAGTTCTTC.

The chain combines TRBV20-1 with TRBJ1-5; D ambiguous. The V and J ends lost 3 bases and 10 bases respectively, with 13 bases between them. Germline CDR1 DFQATT, CDR2 SNEGSKA (reference sequence). The CDR3 has 12 amino acids. Here the CDR3 DNA reads TGCAGTGCTAGCGGACCGGGAGCCCCCCAGCATTTT. Translated, it gives CSASGPGAPQHF.

This clonotype was counted a few times. This chain links TRBV4-1 with TRBJ2-5; 8 bases align to TRBD1. V lost 1 base and J lost 11; bases outside the gene matches: 12. The CDR3 length is 15 residues. Germline CDR1 and CDR2: MGHRA and YSYEKL. This CDR3 is CASSQVDRAYNEQYF. In DNA, the CDR3 is TGCGCCAGCAGCCAAGTGGACAGGGCCTACAATGAGCAGTACTTC.

This sequence joins TRBV6-6 and TRBJ2-5; 11 nucleotides align to TRBD2. CDR3 length: 15 residues. The J segment lost 3 bases and the V segment lost 7 bases, leaving 7 bases of the junction unmatched. Germline CDR1 is MNHNY and CDR2 is SVGAGI (reference sequence). The CDR3 region is CASTLAGGSKETQYF. The CDR3 DNA sequence: TGTGCCAGCACCCTAGCGGGAGGTTCAAAAGAGACCCAGTACTTC.

This clonotype was seen only a few times. The CDR3 DNA reads as TGCAGCGGATTAGAAACGGGTTTTGAAGCTTTCTTT. It translates to CSGLETGFEAFF. V and J are TRBV29-1 and TRBJ1-1; D unclear. The CDR3 runs to 12 residues. Trimming took 7 bases from V and 7 from J, leaving 16 bases between them. The germline V gene encodes CDR1 SQVTM and CDR2 ANQGSEA.

This clonotype was seen at least ten times. The rearrangement uses TRBV2 and TRBJ2-5, with TRBD2 as a possible D gene (6 bases). V lost 3 bases and J lost 7, with 6 bases in between. CDR3 length: 11 residues. The germline gives CDR1 SNHLY, CDR2 FYNNEI. The CDR3, as DNA: TGTGCCAGCAGTGACGGGGGGACCCAGTACTTC. This sequence encodes CASSDGGTQYF.

The CDR3 loop is CASSGRTSFDEQFF. The CDR3 bases are TGCGCCAGCAGCGGAAGGACTAGCTTCGATGAGCAGTTCTTC. The V gene is TRBV5-1, the J gene TRBJ2-1, with TRBD2 identical over 8 bases. CDR1 and CDR2 (germline): SGHRS, YFSETQ. V dropped 4 bases and J dropped 8; count of bases not matched to a gene: 8. The CDR3 is made up of 14 amino acids.

The chain recombines TRBV7-9 with TRBJ1-6; 7 nucleotides match TRBD1. The CDR3 spans 14 residues. The V gene end was trimmed by 4 bases and the J gene end by 7 bases; junction bases not matched to a gene: 4. Germline-derived CDR1 and CDR2 are SEHNR and FQNEAQ (reference sequence). The CDR3 loop is CASSWVQGNSPLHF. The CDR3 DNA follows: TGTGCCAGCAGCTGGGTACAGGGGAATTCACCCCTCCACTTT.

This clonotype was counted between two and nine times. This rearrangement joins TRBV20-1 to TRBJ2-5; TRBD2 is a possible D gene (7 bases). Germline CDR1 and CDR2: DFQATT and SNEGSKA (reference sequence). CDR3 length: 12 residues. CDR3 coding DNA: TGCAGCGCAGAACAGGGTGCGGGGGAGCAGTACTTC. Translation: CSAEQGAGEQYF.

The sample holds a few counts of this clonotype. The chain combines TRBV29-1 with TRBJ2-7; D is unclear. Trimming removed 4 bases at V and 1 base at J, with 8 bases between. CDR3 length: 12 residues. The germline V gene has CDR1 SQVTM and CDR2 ANQGSEA. The CDR3 sequence: CSVAARSYEQYF. The CDR3 DNA follows: TGCAGCGTTGCGGCCAGGTCCTACGAGCAGTACTTC.

V is TRBV9 and J is TRBJ2-3; D is ambiguous. V was clipped by 0 bases and J by 1 base, with 12 bases between them. Per germline, CDR1 SGDLS and CDR2 YYNGEE. This CDR3 spans 16 amino acids. CDR3 sequence (DNA): TGTGCCAGCAGCGTAGGGAGCAGGTCTGGCACAGATACGCAGTATTTT. It encodes CASSVGSRSGTDTQYF. The full variable domain, in which reference TRBV9 and TRBJ2-3 provide the parts outside the CDR3, is DSGVTQTPKHLITATGQRVTLRCSPRSGDLSVYWYQQSLDQGLQFLIQYYNGEERAKGNILERFSAQQFPDLHSELNLSSLELGDSALYFCASSVGSRSGTDTQYFGPGTRLTVL.